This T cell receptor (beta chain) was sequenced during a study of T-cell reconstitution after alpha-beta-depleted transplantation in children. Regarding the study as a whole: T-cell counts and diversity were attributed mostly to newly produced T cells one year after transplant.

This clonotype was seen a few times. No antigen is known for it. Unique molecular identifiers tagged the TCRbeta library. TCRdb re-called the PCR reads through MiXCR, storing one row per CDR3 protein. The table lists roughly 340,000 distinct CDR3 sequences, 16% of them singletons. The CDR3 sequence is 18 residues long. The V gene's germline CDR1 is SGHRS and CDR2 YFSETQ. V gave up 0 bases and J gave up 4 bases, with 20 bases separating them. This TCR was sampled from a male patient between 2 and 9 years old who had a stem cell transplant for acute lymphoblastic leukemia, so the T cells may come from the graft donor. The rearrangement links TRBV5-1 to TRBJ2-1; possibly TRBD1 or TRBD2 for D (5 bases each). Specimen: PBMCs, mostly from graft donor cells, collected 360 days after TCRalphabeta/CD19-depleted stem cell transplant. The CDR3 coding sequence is TGCGCCAGCAGCTTGGTAGGGAGTGGGGGAGTAAGGTACAATGAGCAGTTCTTC. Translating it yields CASSLVGSGGVRYNEQFF. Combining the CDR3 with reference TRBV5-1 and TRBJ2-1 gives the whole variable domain KAGVTQTPRYLIKTRGQQVTLSCSPISGHRSVSWYQQTPGQGLQFLFEYFSETQRNKGNFPGRFSGRQFSNSRSEMNVSTLELGDSALYLCASSLVGSGGVRYNEQFFGPGTRLTVL.